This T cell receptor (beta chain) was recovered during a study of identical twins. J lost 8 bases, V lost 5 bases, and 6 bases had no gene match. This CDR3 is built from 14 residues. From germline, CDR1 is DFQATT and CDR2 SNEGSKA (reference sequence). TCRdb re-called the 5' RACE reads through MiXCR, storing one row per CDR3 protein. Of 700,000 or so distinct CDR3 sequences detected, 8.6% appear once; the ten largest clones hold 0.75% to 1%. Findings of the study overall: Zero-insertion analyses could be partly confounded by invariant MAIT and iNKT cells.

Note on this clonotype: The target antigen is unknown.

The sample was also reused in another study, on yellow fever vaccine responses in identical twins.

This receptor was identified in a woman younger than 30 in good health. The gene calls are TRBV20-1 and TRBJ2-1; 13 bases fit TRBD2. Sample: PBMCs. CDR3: CSAGRTSGSYEQFF. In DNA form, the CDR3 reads TGCAGTGCTGGAAGGACTAGCGGGAGCTATGAGCAGTTCTTC.